This T cell receptor beta chain was captured in a study of blood T cell repertoires in COVID-19. Only in-frame clones appear in the TCRdb table, and some are missing; sequencing was by immunoSEQ multiplex PCR. Of about 100,000 clones in the sample, roughly 79% were seen once. Per germline, CDR1 MNHEY and CDR2 SMNVEV (reference sequence). Trimming cost V 9 bases and J 4 bases, with 22 bases left between them. The CDR3 is made up of 15 amino acids. V and J are TRBV27 and TRBJ2-7; D ambiguous. Specimen: peripheral blood. This TCR was sampled from a man aged 65 to 85 with active or convalescent COVID-19. This CDR3 is CASWAAGRQVYEQYF. In DNA, the CDR3 is TGTGCCAGTTGGGCTGCTGGGCGTCAGGTTTACGAGCAGTACTTC.